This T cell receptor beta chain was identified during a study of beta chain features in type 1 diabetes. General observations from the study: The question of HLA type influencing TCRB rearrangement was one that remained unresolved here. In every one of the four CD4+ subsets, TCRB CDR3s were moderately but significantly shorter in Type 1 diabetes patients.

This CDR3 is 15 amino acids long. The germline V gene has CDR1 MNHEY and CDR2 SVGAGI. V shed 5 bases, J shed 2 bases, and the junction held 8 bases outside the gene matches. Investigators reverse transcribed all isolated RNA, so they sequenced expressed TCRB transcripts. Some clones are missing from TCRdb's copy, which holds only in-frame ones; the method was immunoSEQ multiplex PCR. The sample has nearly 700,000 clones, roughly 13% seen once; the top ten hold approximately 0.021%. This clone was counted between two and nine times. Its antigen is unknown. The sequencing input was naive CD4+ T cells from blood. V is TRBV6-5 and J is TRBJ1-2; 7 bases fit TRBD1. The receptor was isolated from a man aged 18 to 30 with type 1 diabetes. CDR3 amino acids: CASSPYSTGNYGYTF. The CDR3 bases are TGTGCCAGCAGTCCTTACTCGACAGGGAACTATGGCTACACCTTC.